The 15 T cell receptor beta chains in this list originate from one sample, sequenced in a study of blood T cell repertoires in COVID-19. Produced via immunoSEQ multiplex PCR; TCRdb's table is partial and in-frame only. The data contain 200,000 to 250,000 clones, around 80% of them singletons. Source material: peripheral blood. The receptors were sampled from a woman in her twenties or thirties with COVID-19, enrolled during active disease.

This chain connects TRBV7-3 to TRBJ2-7, with TRBD2 matching over 9 bases. Losses at the gene ends were 11 bases for V and 6 bases for J; bases not matched to a gene: 8. The length of the CDR3 is 12 residues. CDR1 is SGHTA, CDR2 FQGTGA, per germline. The CDR3 spells CACGRAPGEQYF. As DNA, the CDR3 is TGTGCCTGCGGGAGGGCCCCGGGCGAGCAGTACTTC. Full variable domain (outside the CDR3, taken from reference TRBV7-3 and TRBJ2-7): GAGVSQTPSNKVTEKGKYVELRCDPISGHTALYWYRQSLGQGPEFLIYFQGTGAADDSGLPNDRFFAVRPEGSVSTLKIQRTERGDSAVYLCACGRAPGEQYFGPGTRLTVT.

The V call is TRBV18, the J call TRBJ1-1; D perhaps matches TRBD1 (6 bases). Germline CDR1 is KGHSH and CDR2 is LQKENI. Trimming shortened V by 3 bases and J by 0 bases, and 8 bases separated the two germline ends. CDR3 length equals 14 residues. This CDR3 is CASSPDRLNTEAFF. CDR3 nucleotide sequence: TGTGCCAGCTCACCCGACAGGTTGAACACTGAAGCTTTCTTT.

The V gene is TRBV5-5, the J gene TRBJ1-3, with no clear D. V was cut by 1 base and J by 6 bases, with 11 bases left in between. Germline V CDR1 and CDR2: SGHKS, YYEKEE (reference sequence). The CDR3 is 14 residues long. The CDR3: CASSLRQRLNTIYF. The CDR3 coding sequence is TGTGCCAGCAGCTTGAGGCAGCGCCTAAACACCATATATTTT. Full variable domain (outside the CDR3, taken from reference TRBV5-5 and TRBJ1-3): DAGVTQSPTHLIKTRGQQVTLRCSPISGHKSVSWYQQVLGQGPQFIFQYYEKEERGRGNFPDRFSARQFPNYSSELNVNALLLGDSALYLCASSLRQRLNTIYFGEGSWLTVV.

The chain combines TRBV27 with TRBJ2-1; D perhaps matches TRBD2 (7 bases). V was shortened by 6 bases and J by 4 bases, with 16 bases between the two germline ends. Germline assignment: CDR1 MNHEY and CDR2 SMNVEV (reference sequence). This CDR3 has 15 amino acids. The CDR3 is CASSPGASGYNEQFF. The CDR3 DNA follows: TGTGCCAGCAGCCCGGGGGCTAGCGGATACAATGAGCAGTTCTTC.

The chain couples TRBV29-1 to TRBJ2-3; 10 positions agree with TRBD1. Losses at the gene ends were 2 bases for V and 4 bases for J; bases not matched to a gene: 6. Germline CDR1 SQVTM, CDR2 ANQGSEA. The length of the CDR3 is 15 residues. CDR3: CSVESWTGGPDTQYF. The CDR3 coding sequence is TGCAGCGTTGAAAGTTGGACAGGGGGACCAGATACGCAGTATTTT.

This clone was counted a few times. The CDR3 nucleotides are TGTGCCAGCAGCTTGGGGACAAAGGAGCAGTTCTTC. It specifies CASSLGTKEQFF. The chain recombines TRBV5-6 with TRBJ2-1; D is perhaps TRBD1 (5 bases). V was clipped by 0 bases and J by 10 bases, with 8 bases between them. Germline V gene data show CDR1 as SGHDT and CDR2 as YYEEEE. The CDR3 spans 12 residues. Based on the CDR3 plus reference TRBV5-6 and TRBJ2-1, the full variable domain is DAGVTQSPTHLIKTRGQQVTLRCSPKSGHDTVSWYQQALGQGPQFIFQYYEEEERQRGNFPDRFSGHQFPNYSSELNVNALLLGDSALYLCASSLGTKEQFFGPGTRLTVL.

J is TRBJ1-3 and V is TRBV5-5; a weak D match, TRBD1 (5 bases). CDR3 size: 14 residues. From germline, CDR1 is SGHKS and CDR2 YYEKEE (reference sequence). V was shortened by 1 base and J by 7 bases, with 12 bases between the two germline ends. In DNA form, the CDR3 reads TGTGCCAGCAGCTTGCCGGGGGTGATTAACACCATATATTTT. Translated, it gives CASSLPGVINTIYF.

V usage is TRBV5-1 and J usage is TRBJ2-2; TRBD2 is a possible D gene (6 bases). The length of the CDR3 is 17 residues. V was shortened by 1 base and J by 5 bases, with 18 bases between the two germline ends. CDR1 SGHRS and CDR2 YFSETQ come from the germline V gene. DNA of the CDR3: TGCGCCAGCAGCTTGATTTCGGGAGCACGTGAAACCGGGGAGCTGTTTTTT. This translates into CASSLISGARETGELFF.

The CDR3 region is CASSLEGLAGTYNEQFF. The CDR3 region has the DNA TGTGCCAGCAGCTTAGAGGGACTAGCGGGAACCTACAATGAGCAGTTCTTC. The V and J genes are TRBV11-2 and TRBJ2-1; 13 nucleotides line up with TRBD2. The CDR3 contains 17 residues. Germline V gene sequence: CDR1 SGHAT, CDR2 FQNNGV. V was clipped by 0 bases and J by 2 bases; unmatched bases: 1.

The rearrangement links TRBV7-6 to TRBJ2-7; 9 bases fit TRBD1. The ends lost 1 base at V and 1 base at J; junction bases unmatched: 2. CDR1 is SGHVS and CDR2 is FNYEAQ in the germline V gene. The CDR3 is 15 amino acids. CDR3 amino acids: CASSLEGQGSYEQYF. Here the CDR3 DNA reads TGTGCCAGCAGCTTAGAGGGACAGGGATCCTACGAGCAGTACTTC.

The J gene is TRBJ2-7, the V gene TRBV27, with D perhaps matching TRBD1 (7 bases). Trimming cost V 3 bases and J 2 bases, with 17 bases left between them. Germline lookup yields CDR1 MNHEY and CDR2 SMNVEV (reference sequence). The CDR3 length is 16 residues. The CDR3 DNA follows: TGTGCCAGCAGTTTTACTCGGGCGGGACAGCCCTACGAGCAGTACTTC. This codes for CASSFTRAGQPYEQYF.

This chain joins TRBV4-3 and TRBJ1-1; D gene ambiguous. Germline lookup yields CDR1 LGHNA and CDR2 YSLEER. The CDR3 runs to 15 residues. Trimming took 0 bases from V and 0 from J, leaving 8 bases between them. The DNA for the CDR3 is TGCGCCAGCAGCCAAGACGGAGGCATGAACACTGAAGCTTTCTTT. It specifies CASSQDGGMNTEAFF.

The rearrangement links TRBV4-3 to TRBJ1-2, with D unresolved. Trimming cost V 3 bases and J 3 bases, with 14 bases left between them. The germline gives CDR1 LGHNA, CDR2 YSLEER. The CDR3 runs to 15 residues. The chain's CDR3 is CASSQEADTYYGYTF. The CDR3 bases are TGCGCCAGCAGCCAGGAGGCCGACACCTACTATGGCTACACCTTC.

In this sample, this clone turned up a few times. The chain uses TRBV28 and TRBJ2-3, with TRBD1 as a possible D gene (6 bases). V was pared by 6 bases and J by 2 bases, with 18 bases between. CDR1 and CDR2 from the germline V gene are MDHEN and SYDVKM. The CDR3 extends over 16 amino acids. In DNA, the CDR3 is TGTGCCAGCAGGGGTCCCATCCGGGACAACACAGATACGCAGTATTTT. Translated: CASRGPIRDNTDTQYF.

The chain combines TRBV5-4 with TRBJ2-7, with 8 nucleotides matching TRBD1. The CDR3 has 14 amino acids. Germline V lookup: CDR1 SGHNT, CDR2 YYREEE (reference sequence). Trimming cost V 4 bases and J 9 bases; bases outside gene matches: 12. The DNA of the CDR3 is TGTGCCAGCAGCGTTGACAGGGGAATTGGCGGGCAGTACTTC. It yields the protein CASSVDRGIGGQYF.